This T cell receptor (beta chain) was sequenced during a study of PD-L1 blockade in urothelial cancer. Background on the study: Blood analysis was done at 3 weeks (second dose) and 6 weeks after treatment began. Study outcomes and limitations: Those with durable benefit had larger increases in tumor-associated blood clones at 3 weeks.

This CDR3 comprises 15 residues. The V gene lost 8 bases and the J gene lost 0 bases, with 17 bases spanning the gap. Germline V lookup: CDR1 MNHEY, CDR2 SVGAGI. Remarks on this clone: Its antigen is not known.

The time point here: peripheral blood 6 weeks after treatment start. Each patient gave between 1 and 8 samples, pretreatment and on-treatment. Libraries were prepared by immunoSEQ multiplex PCR; TCRdb keeps only in-frame clonotypes and omits some of them. The sample includes more than 95,000 clones, roughly 82% of them seen just once. The sequence was collected from a man aged 50-59 years with urothelial cancer. This chain uses TRBV6-5 with TRBJ2-7, with D possibly being TRBD2 (6 bases). Sequencing used PBMCs, obtained around atezolizumab (anti-PD-L1) treatment. CDR3 sequence reads: CASRSGWVSSYEQYF. CDR3 DNA sequence: TGTGCCAGCCGTAGCGGTTGGGTCAGCTCCTACGAGCAGTACTTC.